Following are 19 T cell receptor beta chains from one sample sequenced in a study of T cells after yellow fever vaccination. A single record per CDR3 protein comes from TCRdb applying MiXCR to the 5' RACE reads. This table holds 250,000 to 400,000 distinct CDR3 sequences, over 4% found once. Here the sequenced sample was PBMCs, taken 5 days after the yellow fever booster vaccination. These TCRs come from a man in his late teens or twenties who received the YFV17D yellow fever vaccine.

This clonotype was picked up many times. V usage is TRBV29-1 and J usage is TRBJ2-2, with D maybe TRBD1 (7 bases). Germline V gene data show CDR1 as SQVTM and CDR2 as ANQGSEA. The V end lost 3 bases, the J end lost 5 bases, and 16 bases lay between the germline ends. The length of the CDR3 is 15 residues. CDR3 protein: CSVDQEGAGTGELFF. The CDR3 nucleotides are TGCAGCGTTGATCAGGAGGGGGCGGGTACCGGGGAGCTGTTTTTT.

V gene TRBV4-3 combines with J gene TRBJ2-7; D uncertain. Trimming took 1 base from V and 0 from J, leaving 10 bases between them. Germline CDR1 and CDR2: LGHNA and YSLEER. The CDR3 consists of 15 residues. The CDR3 bases are TGCGCCAGCAGCCAAGGGCAGGACCCCTCCTACGAGCAGTACTTC. Protein sequence: CASSQGQDPSYEQYF.

This clonotype was counted at least ten times. The chain combines TRBV5-1 with TRBJ1-5; TRBD1 might be the D (5 bases). V was cut by 4 bases and J by 0 bases, with 11 bases left in between. This CDR3 has 15 residues. Germline CDR1 reads SGHRS; CDR2 reads YFSETQ. The CDR3 sequence is CASSPVGDSNQPQHF. The CDR3 DNA follows: TGCGCCAGCAGCCCGGTGGGGGATAGCAATCAGCCCCAGCATTTT.

The genes are TRBV5-4 and TRBJ1-6; 7 bases map to TRBD1. Per the germline V gene, CDR1 is SGHNT and CDR2 is YYREEE (reference sequence). This CDR3 has 13 amino acids. With 7 bases clipped from V and 11 bases from J, the junction kept 9 bases outside the gene matches. The DNA for the CDR3 is TGTGCCAGCGGAACAGGGGATCTGGCACCCCTCCACTTT. It encodes CASGTGDLAPLHF.

This clonotype showed up many times. The rearrangement joins TRBV5-5 to TRBJ2-3, with D possibly being TRBD1 (6 bases). CDR1 and CDR2 (germline): SGHKS, YYEKEE (reference sequence). This CDR3 is 13 amino acids long. The V and J ends lost 4 bases and 4 bases respectively, with 10 bases between them. CDR3 loop: CASSITGPDTQYF. The DNA for the CDR3 is TGTGCCAGCAGCATCACAGGGCCAGATACGCAGTATTTT.

This clonotype was recorded at least ten times. The CDR3 bases are TGCAGCGTGGACAGGGGTCGGGATTTGTCCGTGCAGTTCTTC. Residues: CSVDRGRDLSVQFF. The V call is TRBV29-1, the J call TRBJ2-1; TRBD1 aligns across 9 bases. CDR1 and CDR2 (germline): SQVTM, ANQGSEA. The V and J ends lost 6 bases and 12 bases, in that order; junction bases with no gene match: 15. There are 14 residues in the CDR3.

This clonotype came up a few times. The gene calls are TRBV6-6 and TRBJ2-1, with 7 positions matching TRBD1. With V trimmed by 6 bases and J by 3 bases, 5 bases remained unmatched. The CDR3 is 14 amino acids. Per germline, CDR1 MNHNY and CDR2 SVGAGI (reference sequence). In DNA, the CDR3 is TGTGCCAGCAGGAAAGGGACAGACTACAATGAGCAGTTCTTC. It translates to CASRKGTDYNEQFF.

The chain joins TRBV19 to TRBJ2-5, with 9 nucleotides matching TRBD1. The germline CDR1 and CDR2 sequences are LNHDA and SQIVND (reference sequence). V dropped 3 bases and J dropped 1; count of bases not matched to a gene: 3. The CDR3 runs 15 residues. CDR3 sequence reads: CASSIPGQGQETQYF. CDR3 sequence (DNA): TGTGCCAGTAGTATTCCGGGACAGGGCCAAGAGACCCAGTACTTC.

This clonotype was seen only a few times. The rearrangement uses TRBV7-2 and TRBJ2-5; D is unclear. V lost 6 bases to trimming and J lost 5 bases, with 13 bases between them. The CDR3 loop spans 13 amino acids. Germline-derived CDR1 and CDR2 are SGHTA and FQGNSA. The CDR3 DNA reads as TGTGCCAGCAGTTTTGGGGTCGGGGAGACCCAGTACTTC. It is translated as CASSFGVGETQYF.

In its sample, this clonotype was seen a few times. The chain recombines TRBV6-5 with TRBJ2-5; D may correspond to TRBD1 or TRBD2 (7 bases each). Trimming took 6 bases from V and 9 from J, leaving 17 bases between them. Germline lookup yields CDR1 MNHEY and CDR2 SVGAGI. The CDR3 has 13 residues. CDR3 sequence reads: CASSPPGGGAQYF. CDR3 sequence (DNA): TGTGCCAGCAGCCCACCAGGGGGGGGGGCCCAGTACTTC.

The chain is built from TRBV4-3 and TRBJ1-6; no definite D call. CDR1 is LGHNA and CDR2 is YSLEER in the germline V gene. This CDR3 comprises 14 residues. V lost 0 bases and J 9 bases, leaving 9 bases between the germline ends. DNA of the CDR3: TGCGCCAGCAGCCAAGAATTCGGGAGTTCACCCCTCCACTTT. Translated, it gives CASSQEFGSSPLHF.

The chain couples TRBV25-1 to TRBJ1-4, with D possibly TRBD1 on 5 matching bases. The V gene lost 8 bases and the J gene lost 7 bases, with 14 bases spanning the gap. CDR3 length: 13 residues. The germline gives CDR1 MGHDK, CDR2 SYGVNS. The CDR3 coding sequence is TGTGCCAGCGCCGGGCCGGGGGGTGAAAAACTGTTTTTT. Translation gives CASAGPGGEKLFF.

The chain joins TRBV7-2 to TRBJ1-1; a possible D gene is TRBD1 (6 bases). This CDR3 has 21 residues. V lost 5 bases to trimming and J lost 7 bases, with 38 bases between them. Germline V lookup: CDR1 SGHTA, CDR2 FQGNSA. Here the CDR3 reads CASSNHPRVKLTGYRSIEAFF. CDR3 in DNA: TGTGCCAGCAGCAATCACCCACGTGTGAAATTAACAGGGTATCGATCCATTGAAGCTTTCTTT.

This clonotype was recorded many times. The genes are TRBV6-5 and TRBJ1-2; D is uncertain. Germline CDR1 MNHEY, CDR2 SVGAGI. The CDR3 consists of 14 residues. The V end lost 2 bases, the J end lost 2 bases, and 9 bases lay between the germline ends. As DNA, the CDR3 is TGTGCCAGCAGTTACAGACGGGCGAACTATGGCTACACCTTC. This gives the protein CASSYRRANYGYTF.

This clonotype was detected only a few times. The V and J genes are TRBV7-9 and TRBJ2-3; 8 nucleotides line up with TRBD1. CDR1 and CDR2 (germline): SEHNR, FQNEAQ (reference sequence). Germline trimming cut 4 bases from V and 2 bases from J; bases unmatched to any gene: 8. This CDR3 is 16 amino acids long. The CDR3 is CASSSTGGRFTDTQYF. CDR3 coding DNA: TGTGCCAGCAGCTCTACAGGGGGGCGATTCACAGATACGCAGTATTTT.

The chain links TRBV29-1 to TRBJ1-2; weak D call: TRBD1 (6 bases). Germline V lookup: CDR1 SQVTM, CDR2 ANQGSEA. The CDR3 has 17 residues. V was trimmed by 5 bases and J by 2 bases, leaving 24 bases between them. DNA of the CDR3: TGCAGCGTTACAGGGAGACTTATCCCAACCCCGAACTATGGCTACACCTTC. Its protein product is CSVTGRLIPTPNYGYTF.

Ten or more counts support this clonotype. This chain links TRBV7-2 with TRBJ1-1; a weak D match, TRBD1 (6 bases). CDR3 length: 12 residues. V dropped 2 bases and J dropped 11 bases, with 12 bases sitting between them. CDR1 is SGHTA and CDR2 is FQGNSA in the germline V gene. The CDR3 reads CASSLIGGDAFF. The CDR3 coding sequence is TGTGCCAGCAGCTTAATCGGGGGCGACGCTTTCTTT.

This clonotype was detected only a few times. The genes are TRBV6-4 and TRBJ2-3, with D possibly called TRBD1 or TRBD2 (5 bases each). The CDR3 length is 13 residues. Germline-derived CDR1 and CDR2 are MRHNA and SNTAGT. Trimming took off 4 bases at V and 3 bases at J, with 8 bases between the two ends. In DNA form, the CDR3 reads TGTGCCAGCAGTGGGGACGCAACAGATACGCAGTATTTT. Protein: CASSGDATDTQYF.

The V and J genes are TRBV20-1 and TRBJ2-5; 8 nucleotides line up with TRBD2. From germline, CDR1 is DFQATT and CDR2 SNEGSKA (reference sequence). The CDR3 contains 15 residues. CDR3 nucleotide sequence: TGCAGCGCGAGCGAGCGGGGGAGTGTCCCCCGATTTCAGTACTTC. It codes for CSASERGSVPRFQYF.